The sequence of this T cell receptor beta chain was determined in a study of cytomegalovirus exposure and HLA in healthy donors. Note on this clone: The antigen is unknown.

The PCR ran on 60 Vbeta and 13 Jbeta primers. Methods used by the authors: A later analysis tallied about 80 million unique TCR beta chains, approximately 10 million of them shared. Profiled with immunoSEQ multiplex PCR; TCRdb holds only in-frame clones, not every one. V and J calls and clone size are as listed in that table; D and trimming were resolved from the DNA. The sample yields 150,000 to 200,000 clones, roughly 80% seen once. Study-wide results and caveats: Productive status was seen about 90% or about 30% of the time for most TCR beta V segments in an earlier analysis. In a later analysis, specific HLA alleles were associated with approximately 17,000 TCR beta sequences at a 0.05 false discovery rate. A later analysis showed that HLA-associated TCR beta chains had undergone more clonal expansion than equally common others.

This sequence was found in a man aged 45 to 65 in good health and CMV-seropositive. Material: PBMCs.

For the CDR3, the DNA is TGTGCCAGCAGCTTGGGACTAGCGGGAAATGAGCAGTTCTTC. Its protein product is CASSLGLAGNEQFF. J is TRBJ2-1 and V is TRBV7-9, with TRBD2 identical over 13 bases. This CDR3 is built from 14 residues. J gave up 7 bases and V 3 bases, and 0 bases lay outside the gene matches. Germline assignment: CDR1 SEHNR and CDR2 FQNEAQ (reference sequence).